Following are 27 T cell receptor beta chains from one sample sequenced in a study of response to subunit inactivated influenza vaccine. MiXCR was run by TCRdb on the RT-PCR reads, yielding one entry per CDR3 protein. Seen here are approximately 310,000 distinct CDR3 sequences, roughly a fifth observed once, and the top ten hold roughly a tenth. Sequencing was performed on PBMCs from blood, taken around 22 months after vaccination. The receptors stem from a man aged 45 to 70 who received an inactivated influenza vaccine.

This clonotype has just a few counts. The V call is TRBV7-9, the J call TRBJ1-1; D is possibly TRBD1 (6 bases). V gave up 5 bases and J gave up 1 base, with 20 bases separating them. The CDR3 length is 17 residues. From germline, CDR1 is SEHNR and CDR2 FQNEAQ (reference sequence). The CDR3 DNA reads TGTGCCAGCAGCCAGTCCCGGGACACGAATTGGAACACTGAAGCTTTCTTT. It encodes CASSQSRDTNWNTEAFF.

The V call is TRBV14, the J call TRBJ1-1; possibly TRBD1 for D (6 bases). The CDR3 loop spans 16 amino acids. Deletions cut 0 bases from V and 5 bases from J, with 16 bases between. CDR1 is SGHDN, CDR2 FVKESK, per germline. CDR3 residues: CASSQDLRGGWTEAFF. In DNA, the CDR3 is TGTGCCAGCAGCCAAGATCTACGTGGGGGCTGGACTGAAGCTTTCTTT.

This chain links TRBV27 with TRBJ1-5; weak D call: TRBD1 (5 bases). The CDR3 is 15 amino acids. Germline V gives CDR1 MNHEY, CDR2 SMNVEV (reference sequence). Between the trimmed V and J ends, which lost 5 bases and 0 bases, there was a span of 11 bases. This CDR3 reads CASSAGTASNQPQHF. CDR3 in DNA: TGTGCCAGCAGTGCCGGGACGGCTAGCAATCAGCCCCAGCATTTT.

This clonotype was recorded at least ten times. The V gene is TRBV11-2, the J gene TRBJ1-1; TRBD1 matches at 8 bases. Per germline, CDR1 SGHAT and CDR2 FQNNGV. This CDR3 contains 15 residues. Unmatched junction bases numbered 4, after V lost 0 bases and J lost 4 bases. The CDR3 is CASSLEPGGGTEAFF. CDR3 sequence (DNA): TGTGCCAGCAGCTTAGAACCAGGGGGCGGCACTGAAGCTTTCTTT.

Notes on this clonotype: Relative to the germline gene, one junction end is altered; a read error may explain this. The chain uses TRBV6-5 and TRBJ1-3; D gene unclear. Germline CDR1 is MNHEY and CDR2 is SVGAGI. CDR3 length: 13 amino acids. The DNA of the CDR3 is TGTGCCAGCACTTACGGCTCTGGAAACACCATATATTTT. Protein product: CASTYGSGNTIYF.

V and J are TRBV4-3 and TRBJ1-4; D remains ambiguous. The germline V gene encodes CDR1 LGHNA and CDR2 YSLEER. Trimming shortened V by 1 base and J by 2 bases, and 5 bases separated the two germline ends. The CDR3 totals 14 residues. CDR3 region: CASSQVRTNEKLFF. CDR3 bases: TGCGCCAGCAGCCAAGTGCGGACTAATGAAAAACTGTTTTTT.

This clonotype was counted between two and nine times. The gene calls are TRBV12-3 or TRBV12-4 and TRBJ1-5, with TRBD1 matching 7 bases. CDR3 length equals 14 residues. The trim removed 3 bases at V and 6 bases at J, leaving 5 bases unmatched. CDR3 in DNA: TGTGCCAGCAGTTTTGGCAGGGGGTCTCAGCCCCAGCATTTT. Amino acids: CASSFGRGSQPQHF.

This clonotype came up a few times. The V and J genes are TRBV7-8 and TRBJ1-1; no reliable D call. The CDR3 runs 14 residues. V was shortened by 4 bases and J by 1 base, with 10 bases between the two germline ends. Germline V gene lookup returns CDR1 SGHVS and CDR2 FQNEAQ. CDR3 amino acids: CASSSSVANTEAFF. CDR3 in DNA: TGTGCCAGCAGCTCTAGTGTAGCGAACACTGAAGCTTTCTTT.

The genes are TRBV29-1 and TRBJ2-7, with a weak D call TRBD2 (5 bases). This CDR3 comprises 13 residues. V lost 4 bases, J lost 0 bases, and 10 bases lay in between. Germline CDR1 reads SQVTM; CDR2 reads ANQGSEA. CDR3 in DNA: TGCAGCGTTGGGGGAGCCCTCTCCTACGAGCAGTACTTC. It encodes CSVGGALSYEQYF.

The CDR3 protein is CASSHYQRGGVDTQYF. The CDR3 DNA follows: TGCGCCAGCAGCCATTACCAGCGGGGGGGTGTAGATACGCAGTATTTT. The V call is TRBV4-1, the J call TRBJ2-3; 10 bases fit TRBD2. V lost 3 bases to trimming and J lost 5 bases; unmatched junction nucleotides: 8. Looked up from germline, CDR1 is MGHRA and CDR2 is YSYEKL. CDR3 length equals 16 residues.

This clonotype has a handful of counts. CDR3 nucleotides: TGTGCCAGCAGTTCCGGGACTCCACGAACAGATACGCAGTATTTT. Translating gives CASSSGTPRTDTQYF. This chain uses TRBV6-2 or TRBV6-3 with TRBJ2-3; D is possibly TRBD2 (6 bases). V gave up 4 bases and J gave up 3 bases, with 14 bases separating them. Germline V gives CDR1 MNHEY, CDR2 SVGEGT. The CDR3 runs 15 residues.

V is TRBV11-2 and J is TRBJ2-1, with 8 bases identical to TRBD1. Germline CDR1 is SGHAT and CDR2 is FQNNGV. The length of the CDR3 is 16 residues. J was trimmed by 4 bases and V by 5 bases; bases with no gene match: 10. The CDR3 spells CASSTRQGQAYNEQFF. Written as DNA, the CDR3 is TGTGCCAGCAGCACACGACAGGGGCAGGCATACAATGAGCAGTTCTTC.

The chain combines TRBV18 with TRBJ1-3; 7 positions match TRBD1. Germline V gives CDR1 KGHSH, CDR2 LQKENI. V trimming: 3 bases; J trimming: 0 bases; junction bases outside the gene matches: 2. This CDR3 has 15 amino acids. The CDR3 nucleotides are TGTGCCAGCTCACCCCGGGACAGCTCTGGAAACACCATATATTTT. Protein: CASSPRDSSGNTIYF.

This clonotype turned up a few times. The chain has TRBV10-2 and TRBJ1-4; D is uncertain. The V end lost 5 bases, the J end lost 0 bases, and 25 bases lay between the germline ends. The CDR3 has 20 amino acids. CDR1 is WSHSY and CDR2 is SAAADI in the germline V gene. The CDR3 DNA follows: TGCGCCAGCAGTCAAAGGGTCTTAAGCCCACGTTACACAACTAATGAAAAACTGTTTTTT. Amino acid sequence: CASSQRVLSPRYTTNEKLFF.

The chain recombines TRBV13 with TRBJ1-5; D perhaps matches TRBD1 (6 bases). The CDR3 runs 15 residues. Trimming cost V 2 bases and J 9 bases, with 17 bases left between them. CDR1 and CDR2 from the germline V gene are PRHDT and FYEKMQ (reference sequence). The CDR3 DNA reads TGTGCCAGCAGCTTACGGGAGGACAGTCGGAGGCCCCAGCATTTT. Encoded protein: CASSLREDSRRPQHF.

The table lists this clonotype with many counts. The chain links TRBV5-6 to TRBJ1-2; D perhaps matches TRBD1 (5 bases). CDR1 and CDR2 (germline): SGHDT, YYEEEE. V was pared by 5 bases and J by 4 bases, with 12 bases between. The CDR3 consists of 13 residues. DNA for the CDR3: TGTGCCAGCAGTTTGACGGGACTCTATGGCTACACCTTC. This encodes CASSLTGLYGYTF. Based on the CDR3 plus reference TRBV5-6 and TRBJ1-2, the full variable domain is DAGVTQSPTHLIKTRGQQVTLRCSPKSGHDTVSWYQQALGQGPQFIFQYYEEEERQRGNFPDRFSGHQFPNYSSELNVNALLLGDSALYLCASSLTGLYGYTFGSGTRLTVV.

This clonotype was seen a handful of times. This chain joins TRBV28 and TRBJ2-7; D is possibly TRBD1 (6 bases). Germline V lookup: CDR1 MDHEN, CDR2 SYDVKM. V lost 4 bases, J lost 0 bases, and 19 bases lay in between. This CDR3 has 17 amino acids. CDR3 residues: CASSWALGQGTSYEQYF. DNA for the CDR3: TGTGCCAGCAGTTGGGCTCTAGGGCAGGGGACCTCCTACGAGCAGTACTTC.

The gene calls are TRBV18 and TRBJ2-6; TRBD1 agrees at 10 bases. The germline V gene has CDR1 KGHSH and CDR2 LQKENI. The CDR3 has 16 amino acids. J was trimmed by 3 bases and V by 6 bases; bases with no gene match: 5. The CDR3 coding sequence is TGTGCCAGCTCCCCTGACAGGGGGCTTGGGGCCAACGTCCTGACTTTC. Translating gives CASSPDRGLGANVLTF.

The chain couples TRBV19 to TRBJ1-5, with a weak D call TRBD1 (5 bases). V lost 3 bases and J 2 bases, leaving 14 bases between the germline ends. The CDR3 has 16 amino acids. Germline CDR1 is LNHDA and CDR2 is SQIVND (reference sequence). CDR3 in DNA: TGTGCCAGTAGTATTTCTACGGGGCAGCGCAATCAGCCCCAGCATTTT. It specifies CASSISTGQRNQPQHF. The whole variable domain, filled in from reference TRBV19 and TRBJ1-5, reads DGGITQSPKYLFRKEGQNVTLSCEQNLNHDAMYWYRQDPGQGLRLIYYSQIVNDFQKGDIAEGYSVSREKKESFPLTVTSAQKNPTAFYLCASSISTGQRNQPQHFGDGTRLSIL.

This clonotype was observed at least ten times. The chain combines TRBV6-5 with TRBJ2-2, with D perhaps TRBD2 (5 bases). CDR1 and CDR2 from the germline V gene are MNHEY and SVGAGI. Trimming shortened V by 0 bases and J by 6 bases, and 8 bases separated the two germline ends. The CDR3 covers 14 residues. This chain's CDR3 is CASSYSMEAGELFF. The CDR3 coding sequence is TGTGCCAGCAGTTACTCGATGGAGGCCGGGGAGCTGTTTTTT.

In this sample, this clonotype turned up a few times. This rearrangement joins TRBV6-6 to TRBJ1-5; D gene ambiguous. The V gene's germline CDR1 is MNHNY and CDR2 SVGAGI (reference sequence). V shed 2 bases and J shed 4 bases, with 6 bases lying between them. CDR3 length equals 13 residues. CDR3 sequence: CASSYPGNQPQHF. The CDR3 nucleotides are TGTGCCAGCAGTTACCCAGGAAATCAGCCCCAGCATTTT.

The chain carries TRBV7-6 and TRBJ1-6; D gene ambiguous. This CDR3 region has 15 residues. The V gene lost 5 bases and the J gene lost 7 bases, with 15 bases spanning the gap. The germline V gene has CDR1 SGHVS and CDR2 FNYEAQ. The CDR3 spells CASSRGEGRNSPLHF. CDR3 bases: TGTGCCAGCAGCCGCGGGGAGGGAAGGAATTCACCCCTCCACTTT.

The CDR3, as DNA: TGTGCCAGCAGCCCCCTGGGGCGGCTCGGAGCCAAAAACATTCAGTACTTC. This gives the protein CASSPLGRLGAKNIQYF. The chain has TRBV7-2 and TRBJ2-4; D possibly corresponds to TRBD1 (5 bases). Trimming stripped 5 bases from V and 0 bases from J, with 17 bases between. The CDR3 length is 17 residues. Germline CDR1 and CDR2: SGHTA and FQGNSA.

The chain is built from TRBV5-1 and TRBJ1-2, with 10 bases that match TRBD1. Germline V gene data show CDR1 as SGHRS and CDR2 as YFSETQ. The junction had 12 bases not matched to a gene; V was cut back by 4 bases and J by 0 bases. The CDR3 consists of 18 residues. Written as DNA, the CDR3 is TGCGCCAGCAGCCGGGCCGGGACAGGGGTTCAATCTAACTATGGCTACACCTTC. Encoded protein: CASSRAGTGVQSNYGYTF.

V is TRBV5-1 and J is TRBJ1-1; 10 nucleotides align to TRBD1. Germline loops: CDR1 SGHRS, CDR2 YFSETQ. Germline trimming cut 5 bases from V and 7 bases from J; bases unmatched to any gene: 11. CDR3 length: 15 amino acids. The DNA for the CDR3 is TGCGCCAGCAGTCATCTCGGGACAGGGGTTTTTGAAGCTTTCTTT. Encoded protein: CASSHLGTGVFEAFF. Full variable domain (remainder filled in from reference TRBV5-1 and TRBJ1-1): KAGVTQTPRYLIKTRGQQVTLSCSPISGHRSVSWYQQTPGQGLQFLFEYFSETQRNKGNFPGRFSGRQFSNSRSEMNVSTLELGDSALYLCASSHLGTGVFEAFFGQGTRLTVV.

This clonotype is a singleton in its sample. The genes are TRBV10-3 and TRBJ2-5; D is undetermined. The germline gives CDR1 ENHRY, CDR2 SYGVKD. The CDR3 totals 13 residues. Trimming stripped 2 bases from V and 1 base from J, with 5 bases between. As DNA, the CDR3 is TGTGCCATCAGTGAGGGCAGCCAAGAGACCCAGTACTTC. Its translation is CAISEGSQETQYF.

This clonotype was found many times. The CDR3 here is CASSQEWGNSPLHF. The CDR3 coding sequence is TGCGCCAGCAGCCAAGAGTGGGGAAATTCACCCCTCCACTTT. The chain has TRBV4-1 and TRBJ1-6; no definite D call. Per the germline V gene, CDR1 is MGHRA and CDR2 is YSYEKL. The CDR3 runs to 14 residues. Trimming stripped 0 bases from V and 7 bases from J, with 7 bases between.